This TCR beta chain is drawn from a study of shared clonotypes between healthy human individuals. Findings and limits, study-wide: Sampling covered blood only; tissue repertoires likely differ.

Source study methods: Owing to the provision of junction-only sequences devoid of quality scores by immunoSEQ, filtering differed. The data were produced by immunoSEQ multiplex PCR, yet TCRdb's version contains in-frame clones alone and is incomplete. V and J calls and clone size are those listed in that table; D and trimming were worked out from the DNA. The table shows under 850,000 clones, with nearly 95% occurring only once. The V end lost 0 bases, the J end lost 2 bases, and 2 bases lay between the germline ends. In germline, CDR1 is MNHEY, CDR2 SMNVEV (reference sequence). The CDR3 has 13 amino acids. Cells designated naive CD8 were CD45RO-negative and were positively selected for CCR7, with terminally differentiated effector memory CD45RA+ cells excluded. For this clone: The antigen remains undetermined. The sample has other DNA sequences that encode this CDR3 too.

The receptor comes from a young man in good health. Sequencing was performed on naive CD8+ T cells sorted from blood. The V and J genes are TRBV27 and TRBJ1-5; D remains ambiguous. The CDR3, as DNA: TGTGCCAGCAGTTTATCCGGCAATCAGCCCCAGCATTTT. This translates into CASSLSGNQPQHF.